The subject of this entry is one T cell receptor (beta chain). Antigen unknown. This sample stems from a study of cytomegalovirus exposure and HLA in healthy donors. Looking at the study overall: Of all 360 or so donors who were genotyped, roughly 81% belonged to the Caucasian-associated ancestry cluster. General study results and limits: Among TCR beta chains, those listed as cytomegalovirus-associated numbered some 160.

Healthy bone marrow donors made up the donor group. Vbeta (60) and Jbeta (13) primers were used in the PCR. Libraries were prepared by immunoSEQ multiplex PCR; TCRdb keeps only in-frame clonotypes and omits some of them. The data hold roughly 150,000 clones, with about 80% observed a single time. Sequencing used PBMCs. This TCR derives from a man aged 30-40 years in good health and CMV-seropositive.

The DNA for the CDR3 is TGTGCCAGCAGCAACGACAGGGCCTCCTACGAGCAGTACTTC. Translated, it gives CASSNDRASYEQYF. V usage is TRBV7-2 and J usage is TRBJ2-5; 7 bases line up with TRBD1. The DNA end favors TRBJ2-7, so the J call may be wrong. CDR3 size: 14 residues. Germline V lookup: CDR1 SGHTA, CDR2 FQGNSA.